Presented here are 28 T cell receptor beta chains from one specimen sequenced in a study of cytomegalovirus exposure and HLA in healthy donors. PCR amplification relied on 60 Vbeta primers (plus 13 Jbeta primers). Profiled with immunoSEQ multiplex PCR; TCRdb holds only in-frame clones, not every one. The sample data list 140,000 to 150,000 clones. The sample taken for sequencing was PBMCs. Receptor source: a male donor in good health and CMV-seronegative.

In nucleotides, the CDR3 is TGTGCCAGTCAATGGAAGGCAGGGGGAAGTACTGAAGCTTTCTTT. Encoded protein: CASQWKAGGSTEAFF. The chain links TRBV19 to TRBJ1-1; TRBD1 matches 7 bases. The germline CDR1 and CDR2 sequences are LNHDA and SQIVND (reference sequence). Germline trimming cut 8 bases from V and 5 bases from J; bases unmatched to any gene: 14. The CDR3 runs 15 residues.

The V gene is TRBV28, the J gene TRBJ1-1, with D tentatively TRBD1 (6 bases). V was cut by 7 bases and J by 5 bases, with 11 bases left in between. The germline gives CDR1 MDHEN, CDR2 SYDVKM. The CDR3 has 12 residues. This CDR3 is CASNPTGTEAFF. CDR3 nucleotide sequence: TGTGCCAGCAACCCAACAGGGACTGAAGCTTTCTTT.

The rearrangement uses TRBV18 and TRBJ2-5; D unresolved. The V end was cut by 0 bases, the J end by 3 bases, with 5 bases between. CDR1 KGHSH and CDR2 LQKENI come from the germline V gene. The CDR3 has 13 residues. The CDR3 loop reads CASSPPYEETQYF. The CDR3 bases are TGTGCCAGCTCACCACCCTATGAAGAGACCCAGTACTTC.

This sequence joins TRBV5-4 and TRBJ1-1; TRBD1 aligns across 8 bases. The J segment lost 4 bases and the V segment lost 4 bases, leaving 6 bases of the junction unmatched. In germline, CDR1 is SGHNT, CDR2 YYREEE (reference sequence). This CDR3 has 14 residues. The CDR3 spells CASSGGQGSTEAFF. As DNA, the CDR3 is TGTGCCAGCAGCGGCGGACAGGGCAGCACTGAAGCTTTCTTT. Drawing the rest from reference TRBV5-4 and TRBJ1-1, the complete variable domain is ETGVTQSPTHLIKTRGQQVTLRCSSQSGHNTVSWYQQALGQGPQFIFQYYREEENGRGNFPPRFSGLQFPNYSSELNVNALELDDSALYLCASSGGQGSTEAFFGQGTRLTVV.

About this clone itself: As the CDR3 is not closed by the conserved phenylalanine or tryptophan, this likely results from a read error. Because the CDR3's place on the DNA is in doubt, the DNA is left out and the CDR3 is given as listed by TCRdb. The chain joins TRBV12-2 to TRBJ1-6; the D call in the table, TRBD1, was not verified against the DNA. TRBV12-2 is marked as a pseudogene. The CDR3 spans 12 amino acids, including both terminal residues. CDR3 loop: CASRFHPGQSSG.

The chain combines TRBV9 with TRBJ2-2; 8 bases map to TRBD2. V dropped 3 bases and J dropped 1; count of bases not matched to a gene: 5. Germline V gene sequence: CDR1 SGDLS, CDR2 YYNGEE. The CDR3 contains 16 residues. The CDR3 is CASSERGRGNTGELFF. The CDR3 DNA follows: TGTGCCAGCAGCGAGCGGGGGCGGGGGAACACCGGGGAGCTGTTTTTT.

The V and J genes are TRBV9 and TRBJ1-6; D not resolved. The CDR3 runs to 13 residues. Germline CDR1 SGDLS, CDR2 YYNGEE. With 3 bases removed from V and 8 bases from J, the gap between germline ends came to 9 bases. CDR3 sequence (DNA): TGTGCCAGCAGCGAAGAGGTCTATTCACCCCTCCACTTT. Protein product: CASSEEVYSPLHF.

This chain connects TRBV30 to TRBJ2-3; TRBD2 matches 7 bases. Germline assignment: CDR1 GTSNPN and CDR2 SVGIG (reference sequence). This CDR3 has 12 residues. V gave up 5 bases and J gave up 4 bases; unmatched junction bases: 3. CDR3 DNA sequence: TGTGCCTGGGGGACTAATGCAGATACGCAGTATTTT. Translating gives CAWGTNADTQYF. Full variable domain (rest looked up from reference TRBV30 and TRBJ2-3): SQTIHQWPATLVQPVGSPLSLECTVEGTSNPNLYWYRQAAGRGLQLLFYSVGIGQISSEVPQNLSASRPQDRQFILSSKKLLLSDSGFYLCAWGTNADTQYFGPGTRLTVL.

The V and J genes are TRBV4-2 and TRBJ1-1; 7 bases match TRBD1. The CDR3 is 16 residues long. Germline lookup yields CDR1 LGHNA and CDR2 YNFKEQ. Unmatched junction bases numbered 5, after V lost 0 bases and J lost 1 base. In DNA form, the CDR3 reads TGTGCCAGCAGCCAAGAAACAGGGGCCCCGAACACTGAAGCTTTCTTT. This sequence encodes CASSQETGAPNTEAFF.

This sequence joins TRBV5-4 and TRBJ2-3; possible D gene TRBD1, 6 bases. The CDR3 has 14 amino acids. From germline, CDR1 is SGHNT and CDR2 YYREEE (reference sequence). The V end was cut by 4 bases, the J end by 1 base, with 10 bases between. DNA of the CDR3: TGTGCCAGCAGCCCCGGACAGCGCACAGATACGCAGTATTTT. Protein product: CASSPGQRTDTQYF.

The chain recombines TRBV6-5 with TRBJ1-2; tentatively, D is TRBD1 (6 bases). CDR3 length: 16 residues. V was pared by 0 bases and J by 4 bases, with 15 bases between. Germline V gene data show CDR1 as MNHEY and CDR2 as SVGAGI. The CDR3 loop reads CASSYSYSGHSYGYTF. The CDR3 DNA reads TGTGCCAGCAGTTACTCTTATTCGGGACACTCCTATGGCTACACCTTC.

This chain uses TRBV9 with TRBJ2-1, with 8 bases that match TRBD2. J gave up 8 bases and V 3 bases, and 16 bases lay outside the gene matches. The germline V gene encodes CDR1 SGDLS and CDR2 YYNGEE. The CDR3 sequence is 17 residues long. CDR3 amino acids: CASSAPLGGVLGHEQFF. DNA of the CDR3: TGTGCCAGCAGCGCCCCCCTCGGGGGGGTTTTGGGTCATGAGCAGTTCTTC.

The chain recombines TRBV27 with TRBJ1-6; D uncertain. The germline V and J ends were trimmed by 7 bases and 5 bases, with 15 bases remaining between them. The CDR3 consists of 15 residues. Germline V lookup: CDR1 MNHEY, CDR2 SMNVEV (reference sequence). CDR3 loop: CASKALQINNSPLHF. CDR3 bases: TGTGCCAGCAAAGCCCTACAGATAAATAATTCACCCCTCCACTTT.

The V call is TRBV6-6, the J call TRBJ2-5; D perhaps matches TRBD1 (6 bases). CDR3 length: 14 residues. Germline CDR1 and CDR2: MNHNY and SVGAGI (reference sequence). The germline V and J ends were trimmed by 4 bases and 4 bases, with 13 bases remaining between them. The CDR3 loop is CASSLQGMGETQYF. As DNA, the CDR3 is TGTGCCAGCAGTTTACAGGGCATGGGAGAGACCCAGTACTTC.

This rearrangement joins TRBV18 to TRBJ2-2; D unresolved. The CDR3 consists of 14 residues. The V and J ends lost 3 bases and 0 bases respectively, with 5 bases between them. CDR1 and CDR2 from the germline V gene are KGHSH and LQKENI. CDR3 in amino acids: CASSPAANTGELFF. In nucleotides, the CDR3 is TGTGCCAGCTCACCCGCAGCGAACACCGGGGAGCTGTTTTTT.

The rearrangement uses TRBV19 and TRBJ2-4; D remains ambiguous. The CDR3 is 15 amino acids. The ends were cut back, 1 base at V and 0 bases at J, with 7 bases in the middle. The V gene's germline CDR1 is LNHDA and CDR2 SQIVND (reference sequence). CDR3 nucleotide sequence: TGTGCCAGTAGTATAGGAACAGTAGCCAAAAACATTCAGTACTTC. Encoded protein: CASSIGTVAKNIQYF.

This rearrangement joins TRBV6-5 to TRBJ1-2; 7 positions match TRBD1. Germline CDR1 reads MNHEY; CDR2 reads SVGAGI. This CDR3 has 15 residues. The junction had 6 bases not matched to a gene; V was cut back by 0 bases and J by 5 bases. The CDR3 nucleotides are TGTGCCAGCAGTTACTCGCGACAGGGAGCATATGGCTACACCTTC. This sequence encodes CASSYSRQGAYGYTF.

The chain employs TRBV6-1 and TRBJ2-7, with D possibly TRBD1 on 6 matching bases. Trimming took off 6 bases at V and 3 bases at J, with 9 bases between the two ends. This CDR3 is built from 12 residues. Germline V gene sequence: CDR1 MNHNS, CDR2 SASEGT. The CDR3 bases are TGTGCCAGCAGACGGACAGACTACGAGCAGTACTTC. Protein sequence: CASRRTDYEQYF.

V usage is TRBV4-3 and J usage is TRBJ1-5; D may be TRBD1 (5 bases). The CDR3 runs 16 residues. Looked up from germline, CDR1 is LGHNA and CDR2 is YSLEER. V lost 0 bases to trimming and J lost 10 bases, with 19 bases between them. CDR3 nucleotides: TGCGCCAGCAGCCAAGACACGGGCGGGGGAGGCAGCCCCCAGCATTTT. Protein sequence: CASSQDTGGGGSPQHF.

CDR3 in amino acids: CASSPRDLFGNTIYF. In nucleotides, the CDR3 is TGTGCCAGCTCACCAAGGGACTTGTTCGGAAACACCATATATTTT. The V call is TRBV18, the J call TRBJ1-3; possibly TRBD1 for D (5 bases). This CDR3 spans 15 amino acids. Germline CDR1 is KGHSH and CDR2 is LQKENI. V gave up 2 bases and J gave up 4 bases, with 12 bases separating them.

The chain links TRBV6-4 to TRBJ1-2; 9 positions match TRBD1. The V gene end was trimmed by 7 bases and the J gene end by 2 bases; junction bases not matched to a gene: 5. Germline assignment: CDR1 MRHNA and CDR2 SNTAGT. The CDR3 covers 14 residues. In nucleotides, the CDR3 is TGTGCCAGCAAATCCGGGACAGGGAACTATGGCTACACCTTC. It is translated as CASKSGTGNYGYTF.

This rearrangement joins TRBV7-9 to TRBJ1-5; TRBD1 matches at 9 bases. Germline trimming cut 5 bases from V and 5 bases from J; bases unmatched to any gene: 4. Germline V gene sequence: CDR1 SEHNR, CDR2 FQNEAQ (reference sequence). CDR3 length equals 14 residues. In DNA, the CDR3 is TGTGCCAGCAGCCAGGACAGGGGCGATCAGCCCCAGCATTTT. Encoded protein: CASSQDRGDQPQHF.

V usage is TRBV5-1 and J usage is TRBJ2-5; D perhaps matches TRBD1 (6 bases). V was cut by 4 bases and J by 1 base, with 14 bases left in between. CDR1 is SGHRS and CDR2 is YFSETQ in the germline V gene. The CDR3 extends over 15 amino acids. The CDR3 loop is CASSTLQGSQETQYF. The DNA of the CDR3 is TGCGCCAGCAGCACTTTACAGGGAAGCCAAGAGACCCAGTACTTC.

V gene TRBV10-3 combines with J gene TRBJ2-7; 12 bases map to TRBD1. This CDR3 comprises 15 residues. From germline, CDR1 is ENHRY and CDR2 SYGVKD. V trimming: 4 bases; J trimming: 5 bases; junction bases outside the gene matches: 6. CDR3 sequence: CAISVTGQGAHEQYF. CDR3 DNA: TGTGCCATCAGTGTTACGGGACAGGGGGCCCACGAGCAGTACTTC.

The V and J genes are TRBV28 and TRBJ2-7, with 10 bases that match TRBD2. The CDR3 consists of 15 residues. CDR1 is MDHEN, CDR2 SYDVKM, per germline. The V and J ends lost 7 bases and 0 bases, in that order; junction bases with no gene match: 6. For the CDR3, the DNA is TGTGCCAGCACCTCGGGACTAGCGAGCTCCTACGAGCAGTACTTC. It yields the protein CASTSGLASSYEQYF.

The chain is built from TRBV9 and TRBJ1-4; maybe TRBD1 (5 bases). CDR1 and CDR2 (germline): SGDLS, YYNGEE. The V end lost 0 bases, the J end lost 5 bases, and 8 bases lay between the germline ends. The CDR3 is 14 residues long. The CDR3: CASSVDGGNEKLFF. The CDR3 nucleotides are TGTGCCAGCAGCGTAGACGGGGGGAATGAAAAACTGTTTTTT.

The rearrangement joins TRBV7-3 to TRBJ2-3, with TRBD2 matching 9 bases. Germline V gene data show CDR1 as SGHTA and CDR2 as FQGTGA. V was clipped by 2 bases and J by 2 bases; unmatched bases: 5. This CDR3 spans 16 amino acids. This chain's CDR3 is CASSLGIAGVTDTQYF. CDR3 in DNA: TGTGCCAGCAGCTTAGGAATAGCGGGGGTCACAGATACGCAGTATTTT.

The rearrangement joins TRBV7-8 to TRBJ2-7; 7 positions match TRBD1. Losses at the gene ends were 2 bases for V and 3 bases for J; bases not matched to a gene: 7. Germline V CDR1 and CDR2: SGHVS, FQNEAQ. The CDR3 runs to 15 residues. CDR3 protein: CASSLTGQLLYEQYF. CDR3 sequence (DNA): TGTGCCAGCAGCTTAACGGGACAGCTTCTCTACGAGCAGTACTTC. Drawing the rest from reference TRBV7-8 and TRBJ2-7, the complete variable domain is GAGVSQSPRYKVAKRGQDVALRCDPISGHVSLFWYQQALGQGPEFLTYFQNEAQLDKSGLPSDRFFAERPEGSVSTLKIQRTQQEDSAVYLCASSLTGQLLYEQYFGPGTRLTVT.